Below, one TCR beta chain is given with its context. The record originates from a study of T cells in Graves' hyperthyroidism and ophthalmopathy. Uncontrolled infection, other autoimmune disease, pregnancy or lactation led to exclusion. The CDR3 has 12 residues. CDR1 and CDR2 from the germline V gene are MGHRA and YSYEKL. The V end was cut by 0 bases, the J end by 7 bases, with 6 bases between. Amplified TCR beta CDR3 regions derived from RNA transcripts. First-round RT-PCR targeting the TCR CDR3 was performed with the HTBI primer set. TCRdb ran MiXCR on the multiplex PCR reads and lists one entry per CDR3 protein. The sample holds around 490,000 distinct CDR3 sequences, just under 20% seen once.

This TCR was recovered from a man in his forties with Graves' ophthalmopathy. V usage is TRBV4-1 and J usage is TRBJ2-5; D remains ambiguous. Sequenced material: blood. Here the CDR3 reads CASSQEWGTQYF. CDR3 in DNA: TGCGCCAGCAGCCAAGAATGGGGGACCCAGTACTTC.